Included here is one T cell receptor (beta chain) sequence, with context. This CDR3 region has 13 residues. Germline V gene sequence: CDR1 GTSNPN, CDR2 SVGIG (reference sequence). Deletions cut 1 base from V and 2 bases from J, with 9 bases between. CD8+ and CD4+ T cells from blood underwent TCR beta sequencing, which was carried out in a high-throughput format. Random hexamers were used to reverse transcribe the RNA input (about 0.5 to 1 ug). Amplification of TCR beta CDR3 by immunoSEQ multiplex PCR spanned 54 Vbeta and 13 Jbeta. TCRdb reanalysed the immunoSEQ multiplex PCR reads using MiXCR and keeps one entry per CDR3 protein. The profile shows fewer than 95,000 distinct CDR3 sequences, approximately 96% of them singletons. The sample comes from a study of CD8 T cells in Susac syndrome.

The V gene is TRBV30, the J gene TRBJ2-7; unclear D gene. Input material: CD8+ T cells from PBMCs. The source of this sequence is a human donor with Susac syndrome. The CDR3 DNA follows: TGTGCCTGGAGTGGGACCGTCGCCTACGAGCAGTACTTC. This encodes CAWSGTVAYEQYF.